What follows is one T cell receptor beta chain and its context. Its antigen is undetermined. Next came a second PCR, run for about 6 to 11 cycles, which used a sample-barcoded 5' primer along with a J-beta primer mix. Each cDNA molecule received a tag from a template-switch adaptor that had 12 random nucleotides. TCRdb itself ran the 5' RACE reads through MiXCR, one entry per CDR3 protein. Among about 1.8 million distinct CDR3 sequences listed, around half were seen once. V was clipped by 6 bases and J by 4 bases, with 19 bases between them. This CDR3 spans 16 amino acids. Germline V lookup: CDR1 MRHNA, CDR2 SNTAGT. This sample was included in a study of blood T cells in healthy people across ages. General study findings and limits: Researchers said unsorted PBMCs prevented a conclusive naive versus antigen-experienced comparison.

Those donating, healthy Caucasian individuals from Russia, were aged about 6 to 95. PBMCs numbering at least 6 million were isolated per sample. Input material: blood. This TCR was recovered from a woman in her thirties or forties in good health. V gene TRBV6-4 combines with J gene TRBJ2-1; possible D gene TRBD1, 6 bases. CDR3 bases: TGTGCCAGCAGCGTTACAGGGCTGGGGCCTTACAATGAGCAGTTCTTC. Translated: CASSVTGLGPYNEQFF.